This TCR beta chain originates from a study of OX40 agonist ivuxolimab in advanced cancers. Study summary: As their treatment, patients were administered ivuxolimab, an agonistic anti-OX40 (CD134) antibody. The study enrolled dose-escalation patients with hepatocellular carcinoma, melanoma, renal cell or head and neck cancer. Study findings and constraints: Mean expanded clone counts were higher in CD8+ than CD4+ T cells.

The germline CDR1 and CDR2 sequences are MDHEN and SYDVKM. The CDR3 consists of 15 residues. Trimming cost V 2 bases and J 2 bases; bases outside gene matches: 3. The study sampled blood at baseline, cycle 4 day 1, and cycle 7 day 1. On this clone: No antigen is known for it.

Sequencing used immunoSEQ multiplex PCR; TCRdb keeps in-frame clones, though not all of them. The sample includes 55,000 to 75,000 clones, around 86% of them seen just once. Sequenced material: CD4+ or CD8+ T cells sorted from blood, taken in a trial of the OX40 agonist ivuxolimab. This sequence was found in an adult with an advanced solid tumor such as melanoma, head and neck, liver or kidney cancer. This chain uses TRBV28 with TRBJ2-7; 10 bases are shared with TRBD1. The CDR3 region is CASSLGGQGAYEQYF. For the CDR3, the DNA is TGTGCCAGCAGTTTAGGAGGACAGGGGGCCTACGAGCAGTACTTC.